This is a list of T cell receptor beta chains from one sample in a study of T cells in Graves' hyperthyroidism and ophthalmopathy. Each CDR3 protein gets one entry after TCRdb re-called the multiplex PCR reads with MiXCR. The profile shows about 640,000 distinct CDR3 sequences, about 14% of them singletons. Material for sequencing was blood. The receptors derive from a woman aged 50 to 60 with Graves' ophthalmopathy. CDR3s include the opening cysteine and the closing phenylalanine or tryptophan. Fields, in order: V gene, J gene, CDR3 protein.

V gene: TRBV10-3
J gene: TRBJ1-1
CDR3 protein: CAIRPRQGEGGTEAFF

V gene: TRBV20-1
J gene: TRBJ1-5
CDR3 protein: CSARVPDRGNQPQHF

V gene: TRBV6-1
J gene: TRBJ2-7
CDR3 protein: CASRDLPGEQYF

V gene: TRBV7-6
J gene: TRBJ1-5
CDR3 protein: CASSTGTGNNQPQHF

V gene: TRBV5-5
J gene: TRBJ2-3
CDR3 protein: CASSPPGTQSRTDTQYF

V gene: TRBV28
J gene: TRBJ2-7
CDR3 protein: CASSLTSGRLFEQYF

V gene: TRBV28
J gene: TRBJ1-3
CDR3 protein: CASSLWWTARSGNTIYF

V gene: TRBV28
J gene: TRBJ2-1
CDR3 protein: CASRDLADSYNEQFF

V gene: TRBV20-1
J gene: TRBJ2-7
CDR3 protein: CSATKQGPNEQYF

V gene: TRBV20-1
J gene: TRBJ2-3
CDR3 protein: CSARDRRTGHGTDTQYF